This TCR beta chain was sequenced for a study of OX40 agonist ivuxolimab in advanced cancers. Overall study: Earlier anti-PD-1, anti-PD-L1 or anti-CTLA-4 therapy was permitted; 35% to 50% had received some. A partial response was reached by three patients: one with hepatocellular carcinoma and two with cutaneous melanoma.

Method: immunoSEQ multiplex PCR; TCRdb's copy keeps in-frame clones and lacks some. The sample carries 37,000 or so clones, roughly 82% recorded once. The length of the CDR3 is 15 residues. Germline CDR1 SEHNR, CDR2 FQNEAQ (reference sequence). Trimming stripped 1 base from V and 0 bases from J, with 10 bases between. Anyone with autoimmune disease history or systemic immunosuppression was excluded. This clonotype was sampled from an adult with an advanced solid tumor such as melanoma, head and neck, liver or kidney cancer. Material: CD4+ or CD8+ T cells sorted from blood, obtained in a trial of the OX40 agonist ivuxolimab. J is TRBJ2-7 and V is TRBV7-9; no definite D call. CDR3 nucleotides: TGTGCCAGCAGCTTAGTTATGGGTAGCTCCTACGAGCAGTACTTC. Its translation is CASSLVMGSSYEQYF.